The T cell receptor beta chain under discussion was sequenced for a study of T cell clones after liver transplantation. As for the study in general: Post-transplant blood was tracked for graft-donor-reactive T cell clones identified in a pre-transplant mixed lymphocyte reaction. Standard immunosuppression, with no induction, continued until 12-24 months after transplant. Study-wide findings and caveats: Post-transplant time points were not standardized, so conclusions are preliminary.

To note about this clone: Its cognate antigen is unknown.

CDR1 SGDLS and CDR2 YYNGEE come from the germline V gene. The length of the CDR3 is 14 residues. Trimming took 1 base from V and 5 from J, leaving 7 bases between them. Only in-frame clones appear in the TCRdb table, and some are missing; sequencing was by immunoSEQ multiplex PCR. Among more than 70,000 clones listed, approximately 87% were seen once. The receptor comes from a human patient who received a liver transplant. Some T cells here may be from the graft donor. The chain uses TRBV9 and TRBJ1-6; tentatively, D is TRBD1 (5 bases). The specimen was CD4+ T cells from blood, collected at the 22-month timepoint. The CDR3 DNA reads TGTGCCAGCAGCGTATTAGGGGATAATTCACCCCTCCACTTT. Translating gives CASSVLGDNSPLHF.